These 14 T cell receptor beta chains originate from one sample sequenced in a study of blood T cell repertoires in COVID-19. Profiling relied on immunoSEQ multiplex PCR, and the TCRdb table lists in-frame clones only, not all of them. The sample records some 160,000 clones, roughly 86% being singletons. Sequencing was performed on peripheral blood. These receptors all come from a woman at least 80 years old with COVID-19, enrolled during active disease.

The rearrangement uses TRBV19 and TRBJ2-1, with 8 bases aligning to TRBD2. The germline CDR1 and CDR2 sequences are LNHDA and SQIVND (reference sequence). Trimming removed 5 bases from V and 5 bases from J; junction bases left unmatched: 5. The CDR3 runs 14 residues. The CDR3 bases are TGTGCCAGTAGTTACGGACTAGCCCACAATGAGCAGTTCTTC. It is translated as CASSYGLAHNEQFF.

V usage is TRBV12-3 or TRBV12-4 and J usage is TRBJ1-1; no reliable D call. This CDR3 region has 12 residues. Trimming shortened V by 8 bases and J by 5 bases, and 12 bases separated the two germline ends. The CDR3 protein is CASLRGRTEAFF. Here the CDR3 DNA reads TGTGCCAGCTTGAGAGGGAGGACTGAAGCTTTCTTT.

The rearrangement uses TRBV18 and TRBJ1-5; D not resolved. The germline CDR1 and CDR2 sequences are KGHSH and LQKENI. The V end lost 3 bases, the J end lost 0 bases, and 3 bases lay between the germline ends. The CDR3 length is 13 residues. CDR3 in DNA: TGTGCCAGCTCACCTTATAGCAATCAGCCCCAGCATTTT. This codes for CASSPYSNQPQHF. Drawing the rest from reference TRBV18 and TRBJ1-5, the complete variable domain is NAGVMQNPRHLVRRRGQEARLRCSPMKGHSHVYWYRQLPEEGLKFMVYLQKENIIDESGMPKERFSAEFPKEGPSILRIQQVVRGDSAAYFCASSPYSNQPQHFGDGTRLSIL.

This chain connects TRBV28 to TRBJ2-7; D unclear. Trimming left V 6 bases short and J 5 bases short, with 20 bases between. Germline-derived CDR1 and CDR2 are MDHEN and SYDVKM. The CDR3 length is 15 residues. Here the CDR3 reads CASSSPTARGNEQYF. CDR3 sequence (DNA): TGTGCCAGCAGCAGCCCCACGGCCCGAGGCAACGAGCAGTACTTC. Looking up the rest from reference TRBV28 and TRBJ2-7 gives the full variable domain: DVKVTQSSRYLVKRTGEKVFLECVQDMDHENMFWYRQDPGLGLRLIYFSYDVKMKEKGDIPEGYSVSREKKERFSLILESASTNQTSMYLCASSSPTARGNEQYFGPGTRLTVT.

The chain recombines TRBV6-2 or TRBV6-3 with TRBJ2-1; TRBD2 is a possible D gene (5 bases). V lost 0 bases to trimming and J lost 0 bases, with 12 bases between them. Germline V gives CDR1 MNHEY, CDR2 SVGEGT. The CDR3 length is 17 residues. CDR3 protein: CASSYSIASGSYNEQFF. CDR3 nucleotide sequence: TGTGCCAGCAGTTACTCGATCGCGAGCGGCTCCTACAATGAGCAGTTCTTC.

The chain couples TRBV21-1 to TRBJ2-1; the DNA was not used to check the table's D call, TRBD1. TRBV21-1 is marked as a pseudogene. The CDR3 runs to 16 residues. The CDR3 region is CARDRGFIPSYNEQFF. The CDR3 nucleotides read TGTGCCAGGGACAGGGGCTTCATACCCTCCTACAATGAGCAGTTCTTC.

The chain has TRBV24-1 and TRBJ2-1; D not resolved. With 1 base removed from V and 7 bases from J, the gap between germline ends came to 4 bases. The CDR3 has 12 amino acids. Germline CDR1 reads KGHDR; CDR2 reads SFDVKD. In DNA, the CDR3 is TGTGCCACCAGTGATTTCCAAAATGAGCAGTTCTTC. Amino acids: CATSDFQNEQFF.

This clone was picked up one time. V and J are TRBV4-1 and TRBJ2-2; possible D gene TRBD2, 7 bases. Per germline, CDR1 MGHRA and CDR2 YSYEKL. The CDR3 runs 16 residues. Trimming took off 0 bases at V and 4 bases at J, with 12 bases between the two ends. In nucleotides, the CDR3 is TGCGCCAGCAGCCAAGATAGGGGAGGGGGCACCGGGGAGCTGTTTTTT. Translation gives CASSQDRGGGTGELFF.

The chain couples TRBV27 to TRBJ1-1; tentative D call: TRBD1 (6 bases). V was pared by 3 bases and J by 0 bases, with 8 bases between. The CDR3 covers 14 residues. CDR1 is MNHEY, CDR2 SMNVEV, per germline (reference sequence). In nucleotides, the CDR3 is TGTGCCAGCAGTTTCAGGGGCCTGAACACTGAAGCTTTCTTT. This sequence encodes CASSFRGLNTEAFF.

CDR3 sequence: CASTRDSGSNSPLHF. DNA for the CDR3: TGTGCCAGCACCCGGGACAGCGGGTCTAATTCACCCCTCCACTTT. The chain combines TRBV2 with TRBJ1-6; TRBD1 matches 7 bases. CDR3 size: 15 residues. In germline, CDR1 is SNHLY, CDR2 FYNNEI. The ends lost 7 bases at V and 6 bases at J; junction bases unmatched: 9.

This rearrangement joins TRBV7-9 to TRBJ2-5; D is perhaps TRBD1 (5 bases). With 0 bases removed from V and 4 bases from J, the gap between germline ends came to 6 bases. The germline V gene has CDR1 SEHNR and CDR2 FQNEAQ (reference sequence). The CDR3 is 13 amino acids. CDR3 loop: CASSLAGAETQYF. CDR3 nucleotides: TGTGCCAGCAGCTTAGCAGGGGCAGAGACCCAGTACTTC.

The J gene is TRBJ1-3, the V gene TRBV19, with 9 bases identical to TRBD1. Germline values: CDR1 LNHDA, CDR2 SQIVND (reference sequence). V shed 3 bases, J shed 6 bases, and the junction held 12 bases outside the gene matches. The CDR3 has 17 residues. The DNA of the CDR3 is TGTGCCAGTAGTATGGTCCCCGGGACAGGGAGACCAAACACCATATATTTT. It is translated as CASSMVPGTGRPNTIYF.

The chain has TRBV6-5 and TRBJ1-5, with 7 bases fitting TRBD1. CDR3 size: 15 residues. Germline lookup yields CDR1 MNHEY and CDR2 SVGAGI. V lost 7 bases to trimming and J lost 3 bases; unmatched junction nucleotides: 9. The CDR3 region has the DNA TGTGCCAGCAACCCAGGGACAGTGGCCAATCAGCCCCAGCATTTT. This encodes CASNPGTVANQPQHF.

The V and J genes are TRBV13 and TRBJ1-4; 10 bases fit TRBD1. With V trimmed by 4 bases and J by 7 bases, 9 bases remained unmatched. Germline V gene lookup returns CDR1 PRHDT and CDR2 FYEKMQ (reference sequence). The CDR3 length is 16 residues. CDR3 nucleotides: TGTGCCAGCAGCTCCCGGCGTGGGACAGGGGTTGAAAAACTGTTTTTT. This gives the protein CASSSRRGTGVEKLFF.